The 10 T cell receptor beta chains below were found in one sample sequenced in a study of blood T cell repertoires in COVID-19. Assay used: immunoSEQ multiplex PCR; TCRdb lists only in-frame clones, some missing. The repertoire holds under 200,000 clones, with approximately 83% as singletons. What was sequenced was peripheral blood. These receptors all come from a human donor in a cohort sampled during active COVID-19.

The chain is built from TRBV28 and TRBJ2-6, with 11 nucleotides matching TRBD1. The CDR3 loop spans 19 amino acids. The germline gives CDR1 MDHEN, CDR2 SYDVKM. Trimming cost V 5 bases and J 1 base; bases outside gene matches: 10. The chain's CDR3 is CASSPETGTGGSGANVLTF. The CDR3 bases are TGTGCCAGCAGTCCCGAAACCGGGACAGGGGGTTCTGGGGCCAACGTCCTGACTTTC. Full variable domain (outside the CDR3, taken from reference TRBV28 and TRBJ2-6): DVKVTQSSRYLVKRTGEKVFLECVQDMDHENMFWYRQDPGLGLRLIYFSYDVKMKEKGDIPEGYSVSREKKERFSLILESASTNQTSMYLCASSPETGTGGSGANVLTFGAGSRLTVL.

This clone has a handful of counts. Here the CDR3 DNA reads TGTGCCAGCAGCCTAGTGGGACTAACCTACGAGCAGTACTTC. This encodes CASSLVGLTYEQYF. V usage is TRBV11-2 and J usage is TRBJ2-7; 7 bases line up with TRBD2. Germline-derived CDR1 and CDR2 are SGHAT and FQNNGV. With V trimmed by 5 bases and J by 2 bases, 6 bases remained unmatched. This CDR3 region has 14 residues.

This clone came up a few times. CDR3 DNA: TGTGCCAGCAGTCCCCGGACAGGATCACAGCCCCAGCATTTT. Protein product: CASSPRTGSQPQHF. J is TRBJ1-5 and V is TRBV28, with 7 positions matching TRBD1. The V gene's germline CDR1 is MDHEN and CDR2 SYDVKM. V lost 5 bases, J lost 7 bases, and 8 bases stayed unmatched. This CDR3 contains 14 residues.

The gene calls are TRBV19 and TRBJ1-5; TRBD1 is a possible D gene (6 bases). V lost 3 bases and J 4 bases, leaving 13 bases between the germline ends. Germline CDR1 LNHDA, CDR2 SQIVND (reference sequence). The CDR3 loop spans 15 amino acids. CDR3: CASSMMTGGNQPQHF. Written as DNA, the CDR3 is TGTGCCAGTAGTATGATGACAGGAGGAAATCAGCCCCAGCATTTT. The whole variable domain, remainder taken from reference TRBV19 and TRBJ1-5, is DGGITQSPKYLFRKEGQNVTLSCEQNLNHDAMYWYRQDPGQGLRLIYYSQIVNDFQKGDIAEGYSVSREKKESFPLTVTSAQKNPTAFYLCASSMMTGGNQPQHFGDGTRLSIL.

In its sample, this clone was seen once. The chain links TRBV5-4 to TRBJ2-3; 7 nucleotides line up with TRBD2. Germline CDR1 reads SGHNT; CDR2 reads YYREEE (reference sequence). The junction had 10 bases not matched to a gene; V was cut back by 2 bases and J by 4 bases. The CDR3 totals 16 residues. The CDR3 DNA follows: TGTGCCAGCAGCTTTGGTCGGACGGGGGGAGCAGATACGCAGTATTTT. It is translated as CASSFGRTGGADTQYF. The complete variable domain, with remaining parts taken from reference TRBV5-4 and TRBJ2-3, reads ETGVTQSPTHLIKTRGQQVTLRCSSQSGHNTVSWYQQALGQGPQFIFQYYREEENGRGNFPPRFSGLQFPNYSSELNVNALELDDSALYLCASSFGRTGGADTQYFGPGTRLTVL.

The sample holds a few counts of this clone. The V call is TRBV5-6, the J call TRBJ1-6; 8 nucleotides match TRBD1. The V gene's germline CDR1 is SGHDT and CDR2 YYEEEE. The ends lost 2 bases at V and 9 bases at J; junction bases unmatched: 10. The length of the CDR3 is 16 residues. CDR3 amino acids: CASSLLGQGIGSPLHF. As DNA, the CDR3 is TGTGCCAGCAGCTTATTAGGACAGGGTATCGGTTCACCCCTCCACTTT.

Of note for this clone: Other DNA sequences in the same sample also yield this CDR3. The CDR3, as DNA: TGTGCCAGCAGTTTACAGGGGATTACTGAAGCTTTCTTT. Translated, it gives CASSLQGITEAFF. The rearrangement uses TRBV12-3 or TRBV12-4 and TRBJ1-1, with D perhaps TRBD1 (6 bases). The V gene lost 2 bases and the J gene lost 5 bases, with 9 bases spanning the gap. CDR3 length: 13 residues.

This chain joins TRBV28 and TRBJ2-7, with 7 bases matching TRBD1. The CDR3 contains 13 residues. J lost 4 bases, V lost 6 bases, and 6 bases had no gene match. Germline V gene data show CDR1 as MDHEN and CDR2 as SYDVKM. The CDR3 DNA reads TGTGCCAGCAGGCCGGGACAGACATACGAGCAGTACTTC. Protein product: CASRPGQTYEQYF. Full variable domain (remainder filled in from reference TRBV28 and TRBJ2-7): DVKVTQSSRYLVKRTGEKVFLECVQDMDHENMFWYRQDPGLGLRLIYFSYDVKMKEKGDIPEGYSVSREKKERFSLILESASTNQTSMYLCASRPGQTYEQYFGPGTRLTVT.

This chain connects TRBV29-1 to TRBJ2-7; unclear D gene. The CDR3 is 13 residues long. Germline assignment: CDR1 SQVTM and CDR2 ANQGSEA. The germline V and J ends were trimmed by 4 bases and 0 bases, with 10 bases remaining between them. The CDR3 region is CSVGRSSSYEQYF. The DNA for the CDR3 is TGCAGCGTTGGCAGGTCGAGCTCCTACGAGCAGTACTTC.

The chain carries TRBV5-4 and TRBJ2-7, with D possibly TRBD2 on 7 matching bases. V was clipped by 4 bases and J by 3 bases, with 17 bases between them. The CDR3 consists of 15 residues. Germline CDR1 SGHNT, CDR2 YYREEE (reference sequence). CDR3 amino acids: CASSPRGGRRYEQYF. In nucleotides, the CDR3 is TGTGCCAGCAGCCCGAGGGGGGGTCGTCGCTACGAGCAGTACTTC.